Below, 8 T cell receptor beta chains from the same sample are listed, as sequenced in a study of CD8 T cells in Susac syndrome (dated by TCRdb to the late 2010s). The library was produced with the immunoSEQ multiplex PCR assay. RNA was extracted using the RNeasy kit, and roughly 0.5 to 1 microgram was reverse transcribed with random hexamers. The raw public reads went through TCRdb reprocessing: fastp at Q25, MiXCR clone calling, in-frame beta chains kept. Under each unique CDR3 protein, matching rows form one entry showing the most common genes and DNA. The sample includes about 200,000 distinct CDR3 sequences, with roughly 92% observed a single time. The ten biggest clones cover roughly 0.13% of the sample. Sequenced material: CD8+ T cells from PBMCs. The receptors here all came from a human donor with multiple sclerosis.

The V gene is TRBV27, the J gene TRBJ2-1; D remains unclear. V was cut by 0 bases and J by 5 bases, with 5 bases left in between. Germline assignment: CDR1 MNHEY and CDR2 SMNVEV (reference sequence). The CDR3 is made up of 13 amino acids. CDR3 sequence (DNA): TGTGCCAGCAGTTTATCGGTCCACAATGAGCAGTTCTTC. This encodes CASSLSVHNEQFF.

CDR3 protein: CASRRPGYTEAFF. CDR3 bases: TGTGCCAGCAGACGCCCGGGCTACACTGAAGCTTTCTTT. The chain has TRBV6-2 or TRBV6-3 and TRBJ1-1; D remains unclear. The CDR3 extends over 13 amino acids. Deletions cut 6 bases from V and 3 bases from J, with 11 bases between. Germline CDR1 MNHEY, CDR2 SVGEGT.

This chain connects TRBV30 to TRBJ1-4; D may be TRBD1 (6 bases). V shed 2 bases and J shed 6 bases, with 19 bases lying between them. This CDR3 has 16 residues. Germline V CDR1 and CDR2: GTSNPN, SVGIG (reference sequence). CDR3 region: CAWSSPGGANYEKLFF. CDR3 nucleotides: TGTGCCTGGAGTTCCCCTGGGGGGGCGAACTATGAAAAACTGTTTTTT.

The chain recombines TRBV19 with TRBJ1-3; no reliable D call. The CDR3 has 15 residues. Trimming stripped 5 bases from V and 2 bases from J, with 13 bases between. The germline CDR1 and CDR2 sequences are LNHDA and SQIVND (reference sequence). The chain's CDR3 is CASSPRSPPGNTIYF. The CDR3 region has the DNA TGTGCCAGTAGTCCGAGGTCCCCACCTGGAAACACCATATATTTT.

CDR3 protein: CASSARDSVNYGYTF. The CDR3 coding sequence is TGTGCCAGCAGCGCCCGGGACAGTGTCAACTATGGCTACACCTTC. The chain links TRBV5-4 to TRBJ1-2; 7 nucleotides align to TRBD1. V shed 4 bases, J shed 2 bases, and the junction held 8 bases outside the gene matches. Germline V gives CDR1 SGHNT, CDR2 YYREEE (reference sequence). The CDR3 covers 15 residues.

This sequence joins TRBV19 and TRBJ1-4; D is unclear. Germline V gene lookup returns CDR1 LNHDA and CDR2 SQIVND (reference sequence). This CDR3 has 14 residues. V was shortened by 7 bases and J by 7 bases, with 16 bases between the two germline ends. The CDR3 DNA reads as TGTGCCAGTACCAAAGGGTCCCTGGGTGAAAAACTGTTTTTT. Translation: CASTKGSLGEKLFF.

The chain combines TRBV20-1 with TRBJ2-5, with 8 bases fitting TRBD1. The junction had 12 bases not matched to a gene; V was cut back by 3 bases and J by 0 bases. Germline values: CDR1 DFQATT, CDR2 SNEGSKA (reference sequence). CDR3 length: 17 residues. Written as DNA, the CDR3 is TGCAGTGCTAGCCCTCCCCCGGACAGGGATTACCAAGAGACCCAGTACTTC. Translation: CSASPPPDRDYQETQYF.

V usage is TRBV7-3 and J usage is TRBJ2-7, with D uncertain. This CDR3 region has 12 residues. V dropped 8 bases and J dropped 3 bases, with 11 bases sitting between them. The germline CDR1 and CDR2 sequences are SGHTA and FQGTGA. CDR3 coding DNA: TGTGCCAGCCGCGGATGGGGCTACGAGCAGTACTTC. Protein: CASRGWGYEQYF.